These 28 T cell receptor beta chains were all obtained from the same sample, sequenced in a study of blood T cell repertoires in COVID-19. Profiling relied on immunoSEQ multiplex PCR, and the TCRdb table lists in-frame clones only, not all of them. Of hundreds of thousands of clones listed, 81% were seen once; the top ten hold roughly 7.9%. What was sequenced was peripheral blood. The origin of the receptors is a woman of 80 years or more with acute or convalescent COVID-19.

The rearrangement links TRBV14 to TRBJ1-5; the D gene is possibly TRBD1 (5 bases). Germline CDR1 and CDR2: SGHDN and FVKESK. The CDR3 extends over 13 amino acids. With 5 bases removed from V and 4 bases from J, the gap between germline ends came to 9 bases. CDR3: CASSYSGNQPQHF. In DNA, the CDR3 is TGTGCCAGCAGCTACTCAGGGAATCAGCCCCAGCATTTT.

The chain joins TRBV12-5 to TRBJ2-7; weak D call: TRBD2 (5 bases). The CDR3 spans 16 residues. Trimming took off 1 base at V and 4 bases at J, with 17 bases between the two ends. Germline V gene sequence: CDR1 LGHNT, CDR2 FRNRAP. As DNA, the CDR3 is TGTGCTAGTGGTTTGGCCCGCCAGCGGACGGGTTACGAGCAGTACTTC. Its protein is CASGLARQRTGYEQYF.

The V and J genes are TRBV7-9 and TRBJ2-7; D unclear. The V gene lost 4 bases and the J gene lost 1 base, with 8 bases spanning the gap. Germline CDR1 reads SEHNR; CDR2 reads FQNEAQ (reference sequence). The CDR3 extends over 13 amino acids. CDR3 nucleotides: TGTGCCAGCAGCTCCGCAGTTTCCTACGAGCAGTACTTC. Protein sequence: CASSSAVSYEQYF.

J is TRBJ2-1 and V is TRBV7-2; no definite D call. From germline, CDR1 is SGHTA and CDR2 FQGNSA. This CDR3 spans 13 amino acids. V lost 0 bases to trimming and J lost 5 bases, with 5 bases between them. The CDR3 DNA is TGTGCCAGCAGCTTAGCCAGTGACAATGAGCAGTTCTTC. Translated, it gives CASSLASDNEQFF.

The chain combines TRBV27 with TRBJ2-1, with D possibly matching TRBD2 (5 bases). V was cut by 6 bases and J by 8 bases, with 14 bases left in between. This CDR3 comprises 13 residues. CDR1 is MNHEY, CDR2 SMNVEV, per germline (reference sequence). The chain's CDR3 is CASRLAPSHEQFF. In nucleotides, the CDR3 is TGTGCCAGCAGGCTAGCTCCCTCCCATGAGCAGTTCTTC.

The chain recombines TRBV12-3 or TRBV12-4 with TRBJ2-2; the D gene is possibly TRBD1 (5 bases). V dropped 5 bases and J dropped 6 bases, with 10 bases sitting between them. The CDR3 length is 13 residues. The CDR3 reads CASSVREAGELFF. The CDR3 DNA reads TGTGCCAGCAGTGTCAGGGAAGCCGGGGAGCTGTTTTTT.

The rearrangement joins TRBV19 to TRBJ2-5; TRBD1 matches 9 bases. This CDR3 comprises 16 residues. Trimming cost V 6 bases and J 2 bases; bases outside gene matches: 10. CDR1 is LNHDA, CDR2 SQIVND, per germline (reference sequence). As DNA, the CDR3 is TGTGCCAGTAGCCTACTAAGGGGGACAGGGCAAGAGACCCAGTACTTC. Residues: CASSLLRGTGQETQYF.

This clone is a singleton in its sample. This chain links TRBV12-5 with TRBJ2-1; 10 bases align to TRBD1. From germline, CDR1 is LGHNT and CDR2 FRNRAP. V shed 2 bases and J 12 bases; nucleotides not matched to a gene: 13. This CDR3 is 16 amino acids long. The CDR3 nucleotides are TGTGCTAGTGGTTTGACACCGGGACAGGGGCGGTTCGGGCAGTTCTTC. It codes for CASGLTPGQGRFGQFF.

CDR3: CASSLAGGLNSPLHF. For the CDR3, the DNA is TGTGCCAGCAGCTTGGCGGGGGGGCTTAATTCACCCCTCCACTTT. The chain links TRBV5-6 to TRBJ1-6; TRBD1 is a possible D gene (6 bases). V was clipped by 0 bases and J by 6 bases, with 10 bases between them. The CDR3 is 15 residues long. Germline CDR1 SGHDT, CDR2 YYEEEE.

The chain links TRBV7-9 to TRBJ1-2; 9 bases map to TRBD1. Per germline, CDR1 SEHNR and CDR2 FQNEAQ (reference sequence). Trimming at V came to 1 base and at J to 4 bases, leaving 13 bases not matched to a gene. The length of the CDR3 is 18 residues. The CDR3 nucleotides read TGTGCCAGCAGCTTAGGCCCCCTACAGGGGGCGGCCAGCTATGGCTACACCTTC. This codes for CASSLGPLQGAASYGYTF.

The chain has TRBV30 and TRBJ1-2, with D tentatively TRBD1 (6 bases). The CDR3 spans 13 residues. Trimming took 0 bases from V and 2 from J, leaving 7 bases between them. Germline-derived CDR1 and CDR2 are GTSNPN and SVGIG (reference sequence). CDR3: CAWSVGQNYGYTF. DNA for the CDR3: TGTGCCTGGAGTGTTGGACAGAACTATGGCTACACCTTC.

V is TRBV4-1 and J is TRBJ2-7; TRBD2 matches 9 bases. J gave up 3 bases and V 0 bases, and 9 bases lay outside the gene matches. There are 17 residues in the CDR3. Germline CDR1 is MGHRA and CDR2 is YSYEKL. The CDR3 region has the DNA TGCGCCAGCAGCCAAGAAATAGTGCGGGAGGGCCGCTACGAGCAGTACTTC. Amino acids: CASSQEIVREGRYEQYF.

This chain connects TRBV5-1 to TRBJ2-3; no definite D call. Deletions cut 3 bases from V and 6 bases from J, with 8 bases between. The CDR3 sequence is 12 residues long. Germline assignment: CDR1 SGHRS and CDR2 YFSETQ. Here the CDR3 reads CASSSGPDTQYF. CDR3 bases: TGCGCCAGCAGCTCCGGTCCCGATACGCAGTATTTT.

The chain couples TRBV15 to TRBJ1-4; the D gene is possibly TRBD1 (5 bases). CDR3 length: 14 amino acids. V was cut by 0 bases and J by 7 bases, with 9 bases left in between. Germline-derived CDR1 and CDR2 are LNHNV and YYDKDF (reference sequence). The CDR3, as DNA: TGTGCCACCAGCAGAGATCCGGGGGTTGAAAAACTGTTTTTT. Translation: CATSRDPGVEKLFF.

The J gene is TRBJ1-1, the V gene TRBV6-2 or TRBV6-3, with 9 bases lining up with TRBD1. With V trimmed by 6 bases and J by 1 base, 6 bases remained unmatched. Germline V lookup: CDR1 MNHEY, CDR2 SVGEGT. CDR3 length: 15 amino acids. The CDR3 here is CASRPGTGWNTEAFF. The CDR3 DNA reads as TGTGCCAGCAGACCTGGGACAGGGTGGAACACTGAAGCTTTCTTT.

V is TRBV28 and J is TRBJ1-2; 7 bases are shared with TRBD1. The CDR3 runs to 13 residues. From germline, CDR1 is MDHEN and CDR2 SYDVKM. The junction had 5 bases not matched to a gene; V was cut back by 6 bases and J by 4 bases. The CDR3 nucleotides read TGTGCCAGCAGGAGGGACAGCCTCTATGGCTACACCTTC. Residues: CASRRDSLYGYTF.

The genes are TRBV5-1 and TRBJ1-4; a weak D match, TRBD1 (5 bases). The CDR3 sequence is 17 residues long. In germline, CDR1 is SGHRS, CDR2 YFSETQ. Trimming removed 0 bases at V and 4 bases at J, with 16 bases between. CDR3 residues: CASSLEQGPRGNEKLFF. Written as DNA, the CDR3 is TGCGCCAGCAGCTTGGAGCAGGGTCCGCGGGGTAATGAAAAACTGTTTTTT.

This clone was detected a few times. The DNA for the CDR3 is TGTGCCAGTAGTATTGGAGGGACAGGGCGCCAAGCGGGGCCCCAGCATTTT. Residues: CASSIGGTGRQAGPQHF. The J gene is TRBJ1-5, the V gene TRBV19, with 9 bases matching TRBD1. The CDR3 covers 17 residues. Germline V gene data show CDR1 as LNHDA and CDR2 as SQIVND (reference sequence). Trimming took 3 bases from V and 9 from J; bases not matched to a gene: 15. The complete variable domain, with remaining parts taken from reference TRBV19 and TRBJ1-5, reads DGGITQSPKYLFRKEGQNVTLSCEQNLNHDAMYWYRQDPGQGLRLIYYSQIVNDFQKGDIAEGYSVSREKKESFPLTVTSAQKNPTAFYLCASSIGGTGRQAGPQHFGDGTRLSIL.

The CDR3 DNA reads as TGCGCCAGCAGCTTGGAACGACTAGCGGGAGGGAATACGCAGTATTTT. Residues: CASSLERLAGGNTQYF. The chain combines TRBV5-1 with TRBJ2-3, with 14 bases identical to TRBD2. Trimming cost V 0 bases and J 7 bases; bases outside gene matches: 4. Germline loops: CDR1 SGHRS, CDR2 YFSETQ. The CDR3 is 16 amino acids.

The table lists this clone with a few counts. The chain links TRBV18 to TRBJ2-7; tentatively, D is TRBD1 (5 bases). CDR3 length equals 15 residues. V dropped 3 bases and J dropped 0 bases, with 12 bases sitting between them. Germline V gene sequence: CDR1 KGHSH, CDR2 LQKENI. The CDR3 nucleotides are TGTGCCAGCTCACCGGGCAGGGCCAGCTCCTACGAGCAGTACTTC. Translating it yields CASSPGRASSYEQYF.

The rearrangement uses TRBV7-5 and TRBJ2-7; the table names TRBD2, a call not compared with the DNA. TRBV7-5 has pseudogene status. This CDR3 has 17 residues. CDR3 sequence: CVRSLLGRRGRAHEQYF. DNA for the CDR3: TGTGTCAGAAGCTTATTGGGACGGAGAGGGAGGGCCCACGAGCAGTACTTC.

V and J are TRBV13 and TRBJ1-1; TRBD1 matches at 7 bases. Germline CDR1 is PRHDT and CDR2 is FYEKMQ (reference sequence). CDR3 length: 17 residues. V trimming: 5 bases; J trimming: 6 bases; junction bases outside the gene matches: 18. CDR3 in DNA: TGTGCCAGCAGCACCCCACACCCACAGGGGTGGGTGGCTGAAGCTTTCTTT. Protein product: CASSTPHPQGWVAEAFF.

This chain joins TRBV7-9 and TRBJ1-2; 9 nucleotides agree with TRBD1. Germline values: CDR1 SEHNR, CDR2 FQNEAQ (reference sequence). V lost 3 bases, J lost 4 bases, and 3 bases stayed unmatched. The length of the CDR3 is 14 residues. The CDR3 DNA reads TGTGCCAGCAGCTTGGGACAGGGCGTCTATGGCTACACCTTC. It yields the protein CASSLGQGVYGYTF.

The chain is built from TRBV27 and TRBJ1-2, with a possible D match to TRBD1 (5 bases). The V gene's germline CDR1 is MNHEY and CDR2 SMNVEV (reference sequence). Trimming took off 6 bases at V and 0 bases at J, with 14 bases between the two ends. The CDR3 sequence is 15 residues long. Written as DNA, the CDR3 is TGTGCCAGCAGATCCCTGGGGGGTGCTAACTATGGCTACACCTTC. It translates to CASRSLGGANYGYTF.

The chain carries TRBV28 and TRBJ1-1; D possibly corresponds to TRBD1 (5 bases). In germline, CDR1 is MDHEN, CDR2 SYDVKM. V lost 10 bases, J lost 1 base, and 7 bases lay in between. The CDR3 is 11 amino acids. The CDR3 DNA sequence: TGTGCCACCACAGGGAACACTGAAGCTTTCTTT. Translation: CATTGNTEAFF.

This chain joins TRBV3-1 (or the pseudogene TRBV3-2) and TRBJ2-1; no definite D call. CDR1 is LGHDT, CDR2 YNNKEL, per germline (reference sequence). CDR3 size: 13 residues. V was cut by 4 bases and J by 1 base, with 5 bases left in between. The CDR3 region has the DNA TGTGCCAGCAGCCCCGGGTCCTACAATGAGCAGTTCTTC. Protein sequence: CASSPGSYNEQFF.

This chain connects TRBV19 to TRBJ1-5; D gene uncertain. From germline, CDR1 is LNHDA and CDR2 SQIVND (reference sequence). The CDR3 consists of 14 residues. V lost 0 bases and J lost 4, with 7 bases in between. The CDR3 DNA is TGTGCCAGTAGTATAGATCGTCAGAATCAGCCCCAGCATTTT. It yields the protein CASSIDRQNQPQHF.

The chain couples TRBV5-6 to TRBJ2-5; a possible D gene is TRBD1 (5 bases). V lost 6 bases and J 1 base, leaving 10 bases between the germline ends. Germline assignment: CDR1 SGHDT and CDR2 YYEEEE. The CDR3 runs to 13 residues. The CDR3 DNA reads as TGTGCCAGCATGACAGTACTCCAAGAGACCCAGTACTTC. It codes for CASMTVLQETQYF. The full variable domain, completed using reference TRBV5-6 and TRBJ2-5, is DAGVTQSPTHLIKTRGQQVTLRCSPKSGHDTVSWYQQALGQGPQFIFQYYEEEERQRGNFPDRFSGHQFPNYSSELNVNALLLGDSALYLCASMTVLQETQYFGPGTRLLVL.